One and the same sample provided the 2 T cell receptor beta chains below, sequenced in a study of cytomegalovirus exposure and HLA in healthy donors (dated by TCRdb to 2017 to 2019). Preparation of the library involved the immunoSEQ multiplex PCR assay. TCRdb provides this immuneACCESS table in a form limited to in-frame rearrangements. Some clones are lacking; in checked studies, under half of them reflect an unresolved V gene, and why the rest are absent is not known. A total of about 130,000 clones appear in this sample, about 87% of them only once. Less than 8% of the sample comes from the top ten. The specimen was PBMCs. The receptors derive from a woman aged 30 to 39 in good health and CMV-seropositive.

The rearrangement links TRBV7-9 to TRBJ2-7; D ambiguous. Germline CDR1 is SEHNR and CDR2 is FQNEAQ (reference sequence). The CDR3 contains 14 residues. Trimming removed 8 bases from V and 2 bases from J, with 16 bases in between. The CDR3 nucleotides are TGTGCCAGCGCGTCACAGATTATTCCCTACGAGCAGTACTTC. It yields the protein CASASQIIPYEQYF.

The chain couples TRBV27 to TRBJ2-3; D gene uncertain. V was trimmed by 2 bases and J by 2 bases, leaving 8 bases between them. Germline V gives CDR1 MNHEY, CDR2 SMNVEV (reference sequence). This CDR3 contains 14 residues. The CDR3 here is CASSLASPTDTQYF. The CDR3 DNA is TGTGCCAGCAGTTTAGCAAGCCCCACAGATACGCAGTATTTT.